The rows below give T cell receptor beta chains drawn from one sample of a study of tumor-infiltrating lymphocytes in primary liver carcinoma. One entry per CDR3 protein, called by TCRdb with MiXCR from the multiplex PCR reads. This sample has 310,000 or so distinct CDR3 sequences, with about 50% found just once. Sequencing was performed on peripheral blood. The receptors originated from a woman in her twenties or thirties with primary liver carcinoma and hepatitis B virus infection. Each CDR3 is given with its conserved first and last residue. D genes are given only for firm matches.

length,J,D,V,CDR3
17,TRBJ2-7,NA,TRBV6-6,CASSYRGGSKPSYEQYF
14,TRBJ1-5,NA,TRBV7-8,CASSPNRANQPQHF
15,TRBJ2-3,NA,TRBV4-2,CASSPVGGRTDTQYF
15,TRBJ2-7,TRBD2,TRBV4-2,CASSQTLAAWGEQYF
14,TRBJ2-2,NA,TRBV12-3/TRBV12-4,CASSFALPDGELFF
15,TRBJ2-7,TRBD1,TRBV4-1,CASSLTGTVSYEQYF
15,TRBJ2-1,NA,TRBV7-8,CASRPARRNYNEQFF
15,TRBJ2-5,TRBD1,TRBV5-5,CASSWGQGIGGTQYF
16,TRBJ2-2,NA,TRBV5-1,CASSLTGRPNIGELFF
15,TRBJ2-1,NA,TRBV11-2,CANNLRLALYNEQFF
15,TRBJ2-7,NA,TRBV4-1,CASSQGVVQPYEQYF
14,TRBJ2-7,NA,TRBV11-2,CASSFRVTYYEQYF
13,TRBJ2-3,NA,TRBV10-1,CASSGTRADTQYF
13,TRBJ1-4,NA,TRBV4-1,CASSLRTNEKLFF
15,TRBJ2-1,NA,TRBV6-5,CASSYRLSPEYEQFF
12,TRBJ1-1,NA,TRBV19,CASIHRAGGAFF
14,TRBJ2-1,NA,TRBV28,CASSLVVERNEQFF
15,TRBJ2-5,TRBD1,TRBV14,CASSQERQGPETHYF
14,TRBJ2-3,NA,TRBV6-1,CASSSGWGRDTQYF
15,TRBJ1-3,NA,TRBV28,CASSTRISSGNTIYF
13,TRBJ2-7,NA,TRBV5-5,CAGSLDFHNEQYF
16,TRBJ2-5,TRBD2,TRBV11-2,CASGPGLAALQETQYF
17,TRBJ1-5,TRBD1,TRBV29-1,CSVPGTGPTYSNQPQHF
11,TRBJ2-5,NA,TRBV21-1,CANSGGETQYF
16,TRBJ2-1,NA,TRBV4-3,CAGSQDDGSSYNEQFF
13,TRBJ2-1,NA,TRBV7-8,CASRWGDLDEQFF
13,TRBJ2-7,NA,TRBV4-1,CTSSRPGGYEQYF
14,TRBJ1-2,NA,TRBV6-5,CASSYSDGSYGHTF
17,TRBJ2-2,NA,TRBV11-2,CASMSRGGTRFSGEPFF
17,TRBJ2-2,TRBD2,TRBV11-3,CANSLDREAGWTGELFF
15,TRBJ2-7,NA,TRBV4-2,CASSQRTEDLRRQYF
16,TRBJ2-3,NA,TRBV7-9,CASSSSQAFGIDTQYF
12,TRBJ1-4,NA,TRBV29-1,CSVGGGDEKLFF
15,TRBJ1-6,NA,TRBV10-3,CAISERGSFNSPLHF
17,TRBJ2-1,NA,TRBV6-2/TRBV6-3,CASSYGVSQFSYNEQFF
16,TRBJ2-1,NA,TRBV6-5,CAGSYARASSYNEQFF
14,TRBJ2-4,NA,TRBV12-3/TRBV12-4,CASSSSRDENIQYF
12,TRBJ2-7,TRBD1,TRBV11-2,CAGSLTETGASW
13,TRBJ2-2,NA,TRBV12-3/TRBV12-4,CASSPTYTGELFF
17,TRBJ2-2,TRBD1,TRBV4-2,CASSHLLPGTGAGELFF
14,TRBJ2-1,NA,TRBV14,CASSLAGSYNEQFF
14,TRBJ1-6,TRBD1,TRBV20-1,CSAIRDRGNSPLHF
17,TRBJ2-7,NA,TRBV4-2,CASSQEVSTAGPYEQYF
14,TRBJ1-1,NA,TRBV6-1,CACARDTKNTEAFF
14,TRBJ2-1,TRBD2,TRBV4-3,CASSQDPPTSAQFF
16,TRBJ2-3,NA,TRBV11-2,CASSPRETSNTDTQYF
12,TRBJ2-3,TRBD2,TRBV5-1,CASIRLAGRKYF
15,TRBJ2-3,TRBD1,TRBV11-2,CASRLPGQITDTQYF
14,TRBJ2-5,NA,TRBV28,CASRTMGPLETQYF
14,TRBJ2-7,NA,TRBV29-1,CSVRSQGDPYEQYF
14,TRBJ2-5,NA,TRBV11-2,CANRISGRGETQYF